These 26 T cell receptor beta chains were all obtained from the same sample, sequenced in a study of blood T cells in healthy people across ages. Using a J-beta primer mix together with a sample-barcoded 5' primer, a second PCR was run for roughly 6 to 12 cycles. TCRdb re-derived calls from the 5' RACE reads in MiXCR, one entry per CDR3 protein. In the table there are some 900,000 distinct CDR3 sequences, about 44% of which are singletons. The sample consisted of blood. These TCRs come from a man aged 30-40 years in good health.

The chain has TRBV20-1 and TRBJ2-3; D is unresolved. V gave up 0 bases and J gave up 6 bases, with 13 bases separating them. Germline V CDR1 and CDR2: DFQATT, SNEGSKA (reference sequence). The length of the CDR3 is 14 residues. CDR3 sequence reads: CSAREPAAFDTQYF. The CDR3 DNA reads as TGCAGTGCTAGAGAACCCGCAGCCTTCGATACGCAGTATTTT.

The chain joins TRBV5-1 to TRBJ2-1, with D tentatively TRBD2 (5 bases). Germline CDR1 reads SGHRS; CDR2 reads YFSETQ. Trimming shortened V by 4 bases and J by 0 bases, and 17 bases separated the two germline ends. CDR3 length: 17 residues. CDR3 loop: CASSLGRGKSSYNEQFF. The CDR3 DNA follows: TGCGCCAGCAGCCTTGGACGGGGAAAGAGCTCCTACAATGAGCAGTTCTTC.

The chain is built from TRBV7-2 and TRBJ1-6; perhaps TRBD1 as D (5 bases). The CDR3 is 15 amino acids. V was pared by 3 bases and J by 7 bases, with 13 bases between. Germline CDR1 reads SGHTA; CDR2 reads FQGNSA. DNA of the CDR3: TGTGCCAGCAGCTTCGGCAGGGTGCGGAATTCACCCCTCCACTTT. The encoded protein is CASSFGRVRNSPLHF.

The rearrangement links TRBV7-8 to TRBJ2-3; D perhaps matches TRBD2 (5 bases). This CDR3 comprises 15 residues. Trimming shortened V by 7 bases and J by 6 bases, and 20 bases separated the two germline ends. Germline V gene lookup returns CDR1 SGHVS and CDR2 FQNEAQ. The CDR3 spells CASTEGPYPSDTQYF. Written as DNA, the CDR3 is TGTGCCAGCACCGAGGGCCCGTACCCGTCGGATACGCAGTATTTT.

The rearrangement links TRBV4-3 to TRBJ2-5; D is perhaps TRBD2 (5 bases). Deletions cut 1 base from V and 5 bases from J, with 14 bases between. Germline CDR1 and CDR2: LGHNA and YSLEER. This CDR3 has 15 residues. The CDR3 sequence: CASSQAARVGETQYF. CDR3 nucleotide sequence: TGCGCCAGCAGCCAAGCGGCGCGGGTGGGGGAGACCCAGTACTTC.

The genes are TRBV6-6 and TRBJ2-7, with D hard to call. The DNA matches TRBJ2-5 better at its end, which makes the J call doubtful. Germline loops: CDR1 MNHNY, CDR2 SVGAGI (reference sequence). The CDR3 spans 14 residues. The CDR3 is CASDPEAYQETQYF. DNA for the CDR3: TGTGCCAGCGACCCCGAGGCTTACCAAGAGACCCAGTACTTC.

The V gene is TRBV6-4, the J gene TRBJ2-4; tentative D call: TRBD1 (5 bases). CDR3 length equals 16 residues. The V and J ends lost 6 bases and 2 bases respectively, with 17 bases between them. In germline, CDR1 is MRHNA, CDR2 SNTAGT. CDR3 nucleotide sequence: TGTGCCAGCAGGAAAAAAGGGGCTAGGTCCAAAAACATTCAGTACTTC. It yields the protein CASRKKGARSKNIQYF.

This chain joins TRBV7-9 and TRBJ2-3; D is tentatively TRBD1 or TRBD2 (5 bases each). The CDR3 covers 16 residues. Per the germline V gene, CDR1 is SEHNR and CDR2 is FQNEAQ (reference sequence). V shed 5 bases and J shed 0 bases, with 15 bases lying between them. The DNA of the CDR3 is TGTGCCAGCAGCGACTTAGAGGGGTCTAGCACAGATACGCAGTATTTT. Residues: CASSDLEGSSTDTQYF.

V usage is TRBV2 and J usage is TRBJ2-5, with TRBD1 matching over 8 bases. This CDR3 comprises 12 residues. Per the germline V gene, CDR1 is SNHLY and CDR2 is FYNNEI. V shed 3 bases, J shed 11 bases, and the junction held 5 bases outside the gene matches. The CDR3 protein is CASSEFRGLQYF. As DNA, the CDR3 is TGTGCCAGCAGTGAGTTCAGGGGGCTGCAGTACTTC.

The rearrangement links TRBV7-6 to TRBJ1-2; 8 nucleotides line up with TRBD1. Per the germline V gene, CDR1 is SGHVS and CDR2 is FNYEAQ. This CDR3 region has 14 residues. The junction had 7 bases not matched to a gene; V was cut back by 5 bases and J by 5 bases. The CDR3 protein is CASSDLGQDYGYTF. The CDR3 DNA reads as TGTGCCAGCAGCGACCTGGGACAGGATTATGGCTACACCTTC.

In DNA, the CDR3 is TGCGCCAGCAGCGAAGGACAGGGGGTCAGCTCCTACGAGCAGTACTTC. Its translation: CASSEGQGVSSYEQYF. The chain combines TRBV5-1 with TRBJ2-7; 10 bases line up with TRBD1. This CDR3 region has 16 residues. V dropped 4 bases and J dropped 0; count of bases not matched to a gene: 7. Per germline, CDR1 SGHRS and CDR2 YFSETQ.

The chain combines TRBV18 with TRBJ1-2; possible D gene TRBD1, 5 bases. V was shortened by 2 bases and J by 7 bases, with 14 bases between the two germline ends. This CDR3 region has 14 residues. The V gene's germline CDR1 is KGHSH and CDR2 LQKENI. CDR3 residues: CASSPNLQDGGYTF. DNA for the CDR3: TGTGCCAGCTCACCAAACTTACAGGATGGTGGCTACACCTTC.

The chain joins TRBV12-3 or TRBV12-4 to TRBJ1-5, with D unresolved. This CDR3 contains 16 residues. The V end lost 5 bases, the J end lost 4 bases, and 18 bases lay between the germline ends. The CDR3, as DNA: TGTGCCAGCAGTAGACGTACAGCGTCGCCTAATCAGCCCCAGCATTTT. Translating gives CASSRRTASPNQPQHF.

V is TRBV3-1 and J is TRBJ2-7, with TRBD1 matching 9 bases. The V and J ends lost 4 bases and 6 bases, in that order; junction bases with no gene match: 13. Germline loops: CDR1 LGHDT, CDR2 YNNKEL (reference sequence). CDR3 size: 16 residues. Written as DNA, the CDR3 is TGTGCCAGCAGCCTTGGAGGAAGGACAGGGGCATTCGAGCAGTACTTC. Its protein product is CASSLGGRTGAFEQYF.

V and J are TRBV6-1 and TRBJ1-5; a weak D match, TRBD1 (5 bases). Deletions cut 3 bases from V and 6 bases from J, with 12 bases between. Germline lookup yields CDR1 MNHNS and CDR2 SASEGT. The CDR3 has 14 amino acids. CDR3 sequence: CASSEYGAGQPQHF. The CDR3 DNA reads TGTGCCAGCAGTGAGTATGGGGCCGGTCAGCCCCAGCATTTT.

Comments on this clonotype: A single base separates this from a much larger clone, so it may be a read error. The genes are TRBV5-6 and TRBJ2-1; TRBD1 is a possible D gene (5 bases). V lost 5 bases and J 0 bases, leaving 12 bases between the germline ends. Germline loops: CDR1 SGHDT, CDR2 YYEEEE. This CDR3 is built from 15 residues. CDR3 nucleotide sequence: TGTGCCAGCAGTTACGACAGTAGCTCCTACAATGAGCAGTTCTTC. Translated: CASSYDSSSYNEQFF.

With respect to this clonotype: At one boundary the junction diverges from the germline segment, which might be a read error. CDR3 nucleotides: TGTGCCAGCAGCCAAGGTTCGACAGTCTACGAGCAGTACTTT. The encoded protein is CASSQGSTVYEQYF. The chain employs TRBV3-1 and TRBJ2-7, with TRBD1 as a possible D gene (5 bases). This CDR3 is built from 14 residues. Per germline, CDR1 LGHDT and CDR2 YNNKEL (reference sequence).

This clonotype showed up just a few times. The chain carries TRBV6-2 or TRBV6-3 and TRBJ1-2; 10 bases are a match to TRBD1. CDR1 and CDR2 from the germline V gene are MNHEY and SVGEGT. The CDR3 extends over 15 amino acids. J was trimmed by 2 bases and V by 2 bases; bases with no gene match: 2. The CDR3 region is CASSYKTGGNYGYTF. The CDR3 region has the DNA TGTGCCAGCAGTTACAAGACAGGGGGCAACTATGGCTACACCTTC.

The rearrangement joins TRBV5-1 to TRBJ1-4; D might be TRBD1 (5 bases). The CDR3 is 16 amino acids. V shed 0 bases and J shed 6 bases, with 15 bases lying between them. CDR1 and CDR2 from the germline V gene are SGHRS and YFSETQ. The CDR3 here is CASSLVSGRVDEKLFF. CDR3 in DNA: TGCGCCAGCAGCTTGGTGTCGGGCAGGGTGGATGAAAAACTGTTTTTT.

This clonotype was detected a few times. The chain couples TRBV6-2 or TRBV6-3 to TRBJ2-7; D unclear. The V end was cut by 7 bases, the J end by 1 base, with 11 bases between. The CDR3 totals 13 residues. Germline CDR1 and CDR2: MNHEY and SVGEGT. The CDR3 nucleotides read TGTGCCAGCATTCCGACTTCGTCCTACGAGCAGTACTTC. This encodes CASIPTSSYEQYF.

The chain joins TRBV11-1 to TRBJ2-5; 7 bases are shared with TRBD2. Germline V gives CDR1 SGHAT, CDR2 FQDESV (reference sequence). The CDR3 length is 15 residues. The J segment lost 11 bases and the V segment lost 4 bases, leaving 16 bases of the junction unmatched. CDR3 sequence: CASSSRDYTYNEQYF. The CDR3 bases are TGTGCCAGCAGCTCCCGGGACTACACCTACAATGAGCAGTACTTC.

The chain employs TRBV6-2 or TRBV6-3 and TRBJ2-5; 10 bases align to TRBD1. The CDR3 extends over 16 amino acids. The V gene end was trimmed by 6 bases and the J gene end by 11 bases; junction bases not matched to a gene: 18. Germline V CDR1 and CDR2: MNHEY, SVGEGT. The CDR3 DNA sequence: TGTGCCAGCAGCTCCCGAGGACAGGGGGGGCGGAATGAGCAGTACTTC. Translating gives CASSSRGQGGRNEQYF.

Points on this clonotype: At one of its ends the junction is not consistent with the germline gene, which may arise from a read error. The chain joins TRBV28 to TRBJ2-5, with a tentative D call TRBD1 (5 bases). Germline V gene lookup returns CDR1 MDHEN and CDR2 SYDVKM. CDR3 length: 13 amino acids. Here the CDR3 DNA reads TGTGCCGGCAGCCAAGGGTGGGGCGAGACCCAGTACTTC. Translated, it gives CAGSQGWGETQYF.

CDR3 DNA sequence: TGTGCCAGCAGGGCCGGGACTAGTTATGAGACCCAGTACTTC. This sequence encodes CASRAGTSYETQYF. This sequence joins TRBV2 and TRBJ2-7; TRBD2 agrees at 8 bases. The closer fit of TRBJ2-5 to the DNA end suggests the J call may be wrong. The CDR3 sequence is 14 residues long. In germline, CDR1 is SNHLY, CDR2 FYNNEI.

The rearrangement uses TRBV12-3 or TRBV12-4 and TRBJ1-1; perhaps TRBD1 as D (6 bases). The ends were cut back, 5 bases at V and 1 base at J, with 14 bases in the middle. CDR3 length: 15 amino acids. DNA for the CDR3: TGTGCCAGCAGTCCCGGCGGGACACAGAACACTGAAGCTTTCTTT. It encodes CASSPGGTQNTEAFF.

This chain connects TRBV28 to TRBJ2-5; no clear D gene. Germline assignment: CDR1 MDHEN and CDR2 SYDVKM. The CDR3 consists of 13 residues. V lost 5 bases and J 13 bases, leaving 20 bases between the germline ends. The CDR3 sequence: CASSPWTQGGRYF. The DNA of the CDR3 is TGTGCCAGCAGTCCTTGGACCCAAGGTGGTCGGTACTTC.